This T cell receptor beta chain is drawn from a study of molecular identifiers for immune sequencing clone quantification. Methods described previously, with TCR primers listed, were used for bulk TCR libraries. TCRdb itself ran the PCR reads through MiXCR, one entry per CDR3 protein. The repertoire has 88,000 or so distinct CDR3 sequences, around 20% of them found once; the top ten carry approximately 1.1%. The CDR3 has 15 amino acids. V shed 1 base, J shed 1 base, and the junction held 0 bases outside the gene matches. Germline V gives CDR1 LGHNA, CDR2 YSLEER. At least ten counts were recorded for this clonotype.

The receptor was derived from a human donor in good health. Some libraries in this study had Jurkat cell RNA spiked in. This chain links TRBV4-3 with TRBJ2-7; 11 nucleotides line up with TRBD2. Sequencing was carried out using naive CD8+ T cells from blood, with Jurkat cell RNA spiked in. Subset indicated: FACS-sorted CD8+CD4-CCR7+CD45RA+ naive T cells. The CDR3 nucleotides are TGCGCCAGCAGCCAAGGACTAGCGGGATCCTACGAGCAGTACTTC. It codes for CASSQGLAGSYEQYF.